Listed here are 17 T cell receptor beta chains from one sample, sequenced in a study of early T cells in non-severe SARS-CoV-2 infection. TCRdb itself ran the 5' RACE reads through MiXCR, one entry per CDR3 protein. The sample lists approximately 84,000 distinct CDR3 sequences, under 15% occurring once. Material: whole blood. The origin of the receptors is an adult who was a healthcare worker with PCR-confirmed SARS-CoV-2 infection or an uninfected control (not recorded which).

Only a few counts were recorded for this clonotype. The chain employs TRBV24-1 and TRBJ2-3, with D possibly being TRBD1 (5 bases). V shed 3 bases and J shed 3 bases, with 6 bases lying between them. Germline V gene sequence: CDR1 KGHDR, CDR2 SFDVKD. The CDR3 spans 13 residues. The CDR3 region has the DNA TGTGCCACCAGTGATGCAGGGACAGATACGCAGTATTTT. It is translated as CATSDAGTDTQYF.

The genes are TRBV9 and TRBJ2-4; no firm D call. This CDR3 contains 12 residues. Deletions cut 4 bases from V and 5 bases from J, with 7 bases between. Germline CDR1 SGDLS, CDR2 YYNGEE. CDR3 sequence (DNA): TGTGCCAGCAGCTCTAGTGAAAACATTCAGTACTTC. It translates to CASSSSENIQYF.

The V and J genes are TRBV5-1 and TRBJ2-3; D tentatively reads TRBD1 or TRBD2 (5 bases each). Germline V gene sequence: CDR1 SGHRS, CDR2 YFSETQ. The CDR3 runs to 16 residues. V gave up 0 bases and J gave up 2 bases, with 13 bases separating them. This CDR3 reads CASSLVAGALTDTQYF. CDR3 coding DNA: TGCGCCAGCAGCTTGGTAGCCGGGGCCCTCACAGATACGCAGTATTTT.

This clonotype showed up just a few times. V is TRBV11-2 and J is TRBJ1-1; no firm D call. This CDR3 spans 13 amino acids. V gave up 2 bases and J gave up 1 base, with 5 bases separating them. Germline-derived CDR1 and CDR2 are SGHAT and FQNNGV. CDR3 loop: CASSLKRNTEAFF. CDR3 in DNA: TGTGCCAGCAGCTTAAAGAGGAACACTGAAGCTTTCTTT.

Many counts were recorded for this clonotype. The rearrangement links TRBV7-9 to TRBJ2-5; tentatively, D is TRBD2 (5 bases). Per the germline V gene, CDR1 is SEHNR and CDR2 is FQNEAQ (reference sequence). The CDR3 consists of 16 residues. The V and J ends lost 1 base and 1 base respectively, with 13 bases between them. The CDR3 coding sequence is TGTGCCAGCAGCTTAGTAAAGGCCGCGGGCCAAGAGACCCAGTACTTC. Its translation: CASSLVKAAGQETQYF.

In this sample, this clonotype turned up a few times. This chain links TRBV27 with TRBJ2-7, with 10 nucleotides matching TRBD1. The CDR3 contains 14 residues. Germline CDR1 MNHEY, CDR2 SMNVEV (reference sequence). Trimming took 5 bases from V and 2 from J; bases not matched to a gene: 3. CDR3 region: CASSRDRGPYEQYF. CDR3 in DNA: TGTGCCAGCAGTAGGGACAGGGGCCCCTACGAGCAGTACTTC.

This clonotype has just a few counts. This chain uses TRBV24-1 with TRBJ2-5; possible D gene TRBD2, 5 bases. The germline gives CDR1 KGHDR, CDR2 SFDVKD. The CDR3 runs 14 residues. Trimming shortened V by 7 bases and J by 5 bases, and 16 bases separated the two germline ends. CDR3 DNA: TGTGCCACCAGCTCACAGCTCGGCGGGGAGACCCAGTACTTC. Translating gives CATSSQLGGETQYF.

This clonotype was detected only a few times. The chain links TRBV9 to TRBJ2-7; no clear D. The CDR3 has 13 amino acids. The germline CDR1 and CDR2 sequences are SGDLS and YYNGEE. The ends were cut back, 4 bases at V and 4 bases at J, with 12 bases in the middle. The CDR3 reads CASSPSLSYEQYF. The CDR3 DNA reads as TGTGCCAGCAGCCCAAGTTTGAGTTACGAGCAGTACTTC.

This clonotype was seen ten or more times. The rearrangement uses TRBV11-1 and TRBJ2-1; TRBD2 aligns across 11 bases. Germline trimming cut 6 bases from V and 0 bases from J; bases unmatched to any gene: 4. Germline V gene lookup returns CDR1 SGHAT and CDR2 FQDESV (reference sequence). The CDR3 is 16 amino acids. CDR3: CASSFTSGSSYNEQFF. CDR3 DNA sequence: TGTGCCAGCAGTTTCACTAGCGGGAGCTCCTACAATGAGCAGTTCTTC.

This clonotype has a count of ten or more. The J gene is TRBJ1-2, the V gene TRBV7-9; D is possibly TRBD1 (5 bases). CDR3 length: 13 amino acids. The germline gives CDR1 SEHNR, CDR2 FQNEAQ (reference sequence). V lost 1 base, J lost 8 bases, and 11 bases lay in between. The CDR3 loop reads CASSLETAAGYTF. The DNA for the CDR3 is TGTGCCAGCAGCTTAGAGACAGCGGCGGGCTACACCTTC.

The sample holds many counts of this clonotype. The V call is TRBV12-3 or TRBV12-4, the J call TRBJ1-3; D remains ambiguous. Trimming pared 1 base from V and 7 bases from J, leaving 2 bases between. The CDR3 totals 11 residues. CDR3 in amino acids: CASSLGNTIYF. The DNA of the CDR3 is TGTGCCAGCAGTTTAGGTAACACCATATATTTT.

This clonotype occurred many times. The V and J genes are TRBV7-9 and TRBJ1-1; a possible D gene is TRBD1 (5 bases). CDR1 is SEHNR and CDR2 is FQNEAQ in the germline V gene (reference sequence). CDR3 length: 14 residues. V gave up 3 bases and J gave up 1 base, with 9 bases separating them. CDR3 in amino acids: CASSLQGPNTEAFF. The CDR3 DNA reads as TGTGCCAGCAGCTTGCAGGGACCGAACACTGAAGCTTTCTTT.

This clonotype was seen once. This rearrangement joins TRBV2 to TRBJ2-3; 9 bases align to TRBD2. Germline V gene lookup returns CDR1 SNHLY and CDR2 FYNNEI. The CDR3 extends over 14 amino acids. V was clipped by 6 bases and J by 1 base; unmatched bases: 2. CDR3 in DNA: TGTGCCAGCAGAAGGACTAGCGGCACAGATACGCAGTATTTT. Its translation: CASRRTSGTDTQYF. Looking up the rest from reference TRBV2 and TRBJ2-3 gives the full variable domain: EPEVTQTPSHQVTQMGQEVILRCVPISNHLYFYWYRQILGQKVEFLVSFYNNEISEKSEIFDDQFSVERPDGSNFTLKIRSTKLEDSAMYFCASRRTSGTDTQYFGPGTRLTVL.

This clonotype was detected a few times. V and J are TRBV19 and TRBJ2-2; unclear D gene. Germline assignment: CDR1 LNHDA and CDR2 SQIVND (reference sequence). The V gene lost 7 bases and the J gene lost 9 bases, with 9 bases spanning the gap. This CDR3 has 11 residues. The CDR3 DNA sequence: TGTGCCAGTACCTCCCGGTGGGAGCTGTTTTTT. It translates to CASTSRWELFF.

J is TRBJ2-5 and V is TRBV5-1, with D tentatively TRBD2 (6 bases). The CDR3 runs 14 residues. Trimming pared 1 base from V and 1 base from J, leaving 8 bases between. Germline V lookup: CDR1 SGHRS, CDR2 YFSETQ. The CDR3 bases are TGCGCCAGCAGCTTGCCCGGGAGCCAAGAGACCCAGTACTTC. This codes for CASSLPGSQETQYF.

V and J are TRBV4-1 and TRBJ1-5, with TRBD1 as a possible D gene (6 bases). V lost 2 bases and J 7 bases, leaving 15 bases between the germline ends. The CDR3 is 15 amino acids. CDR1 and CDR2 (germline): MGHRA, YSYEKL. This CDR3 reads CASSQIGGLYQPQHF. CDR3 coding DNA: TGCGCCAGCAGCCAAATCGGGGGCCTTTACCAGCCCCAGCATTTT.

This clonotype was seen ten or more times. The V gene is TRBV5-6, the J gene TRBJ2-7; 9 nucleotides agree with TRBD2. CDR1 is SGHDT, CDR2 YYEEEE, per germline. CDR3 length: 18 amino acids. J gave up 0 bases and V 0 bases, and 10 bases lay outside the gene matches. Here the CDR3 DNA reads TGTGCCAGCAGCTTGGGATACCGACTAGCGGACAGCTCCTACGAGCAGTACTTC. Protein product: CASSLGYRLADSSYEQYF.